This T cell receptor (beta chain) emerged from a study of blood T cell repertoires in COVID-19. Study-level information: Material from acute and convalescent COVID-19 was sourced from the United States, Italy and Spain. Sources were T cells, B-cell-depleted T cells, or PBMCs; the material itself was cDNA or gDNA.

Germline V gene lookup returns CDR1 MNHEY and CDR2 SMNVEV (reference sequence). V was clipped by 5 bases and J by 3 bases, with 8 bases between them. This CDR3 spans 13 amino acids. Per the original methods: Amplification of reference gene primers was used by the study to estimate nucleated cell counts. Method: immunoSEQ multiplex PCR; TCRdb's copy keeps in-frame clones and lacks some. That table gives V, J and clone size, and the DNA gave D and trimming. The table includes approximately 90,000 clones, less than 90% detected once. The specimen was peripheral blood. This clonotype originated in a man aged 55-75 years with acute or convalescent COVID-19. The chain links TRBV27 to TRBJ2-1; D gene uncertain. CDR3 in amino acids: CASSRVNYNEQFF. Written as DNA, the CDR3 is TGTGCCAGCAGTCGCGTGAACTACAATGAGCAGTTCTTC.